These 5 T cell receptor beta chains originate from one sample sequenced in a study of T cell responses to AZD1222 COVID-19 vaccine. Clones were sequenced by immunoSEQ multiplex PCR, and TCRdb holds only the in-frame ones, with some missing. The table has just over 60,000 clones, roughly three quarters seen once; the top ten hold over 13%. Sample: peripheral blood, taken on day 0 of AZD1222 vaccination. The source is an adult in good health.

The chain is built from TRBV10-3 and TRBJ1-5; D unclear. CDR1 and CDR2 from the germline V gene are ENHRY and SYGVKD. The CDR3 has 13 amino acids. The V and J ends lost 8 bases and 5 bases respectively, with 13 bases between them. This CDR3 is CAIGKDEDQPQHF. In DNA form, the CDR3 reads TGTGCCATCGGGAAGGATGAGGATCAGCCCCAGCATTTT.

CDR3 region: CASSLYVSGGGSYNEQFF. For the CDR3, the DNA is TGTGCCAGCAGCTTATATGTCTCAGGGGGGGGCTCCTACAATGAGCAGTTCTTC. The rearrangement links TRBV7-8 to TRBJ2-1; D is perhaps TRBD1 or TRBD2 (7 bases each). The CDR3 loop spans 18 amino acids. The V gene lost 2 bases and the J gene lost 0 bases, with 17 bases spanning the gap. The germline gives CDR1 SGHVS, CDR2 FQNEAQ.

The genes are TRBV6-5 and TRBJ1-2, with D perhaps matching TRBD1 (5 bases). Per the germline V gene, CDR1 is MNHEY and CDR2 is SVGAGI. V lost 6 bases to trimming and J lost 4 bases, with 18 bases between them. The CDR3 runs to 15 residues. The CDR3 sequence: CASRSKGTASYGYTF. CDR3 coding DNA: TGTGCCAGCAGATCTAAAGGGACGGCTAGCTATGGCTACACCTTC.

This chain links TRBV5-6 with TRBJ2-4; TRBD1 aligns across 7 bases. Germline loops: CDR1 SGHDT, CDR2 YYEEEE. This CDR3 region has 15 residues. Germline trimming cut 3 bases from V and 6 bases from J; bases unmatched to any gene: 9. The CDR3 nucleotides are TGTGCCAGCAGCTCTAACCGACAGGGAATAAACATTCAGTACTTC. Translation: CASSSNRQGINIQYF.

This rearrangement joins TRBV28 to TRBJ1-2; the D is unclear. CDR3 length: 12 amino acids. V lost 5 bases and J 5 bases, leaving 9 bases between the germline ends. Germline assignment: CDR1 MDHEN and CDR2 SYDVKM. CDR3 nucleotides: TGTGCCAGCAGTCAGGACCAATATGGCTACACCTTC. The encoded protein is CASSQDQYGYTF.